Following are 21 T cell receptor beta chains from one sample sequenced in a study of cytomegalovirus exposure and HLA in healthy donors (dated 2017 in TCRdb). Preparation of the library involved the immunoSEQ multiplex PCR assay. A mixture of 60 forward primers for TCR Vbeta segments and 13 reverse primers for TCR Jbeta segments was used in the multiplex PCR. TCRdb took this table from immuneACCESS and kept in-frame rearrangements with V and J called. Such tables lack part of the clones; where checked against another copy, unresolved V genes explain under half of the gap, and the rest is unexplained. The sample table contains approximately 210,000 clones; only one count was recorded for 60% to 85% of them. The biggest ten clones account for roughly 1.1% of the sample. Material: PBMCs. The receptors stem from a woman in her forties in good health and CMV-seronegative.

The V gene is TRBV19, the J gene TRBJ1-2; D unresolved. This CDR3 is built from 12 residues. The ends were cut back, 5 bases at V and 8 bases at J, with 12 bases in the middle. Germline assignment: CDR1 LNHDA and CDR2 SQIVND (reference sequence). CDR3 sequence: CASSEGRWGYTF. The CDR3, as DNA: TGTGCCAGTAGTGAGGGCAGGTGGGGCTACACCTTC. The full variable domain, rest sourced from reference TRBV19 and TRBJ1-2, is DGGITQSPKYLFRKEGQNVTLSCEQNLNHDAMYWYRQDPGQGLRLIYYSQIVNDFQKGDIAEGYSVSREKKESFPLTVTSAQKNPTAFYLCASSEGRWGYTFGSGTRLTVV.

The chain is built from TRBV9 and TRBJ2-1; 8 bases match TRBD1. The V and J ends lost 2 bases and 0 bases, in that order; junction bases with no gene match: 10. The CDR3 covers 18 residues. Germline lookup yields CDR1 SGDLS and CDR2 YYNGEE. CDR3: CASSVGQAPQTSYNEQFF. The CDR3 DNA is TGTGCCAGCAGCGTGGGACAGGCGCCTCAGACCTCCTACAATGAGCAGTTCTTC.

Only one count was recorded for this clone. The CDR3 bases are TGTGCCAGTATCTACAACCGGGGTTCGAACTATGGCTACACCTTC. It specifies CASIYNRGSNYGYTF. V is TRBV19 and J is TRBJ1-2; D is uncertain. The CDR3 length is 15 residues. The ends were cut back, 7 bases at V and 2 bases at J, with 17 bases in the middle. Germline values: CDR1 LNHDA, CDR2 SQIVND (reference sequence).

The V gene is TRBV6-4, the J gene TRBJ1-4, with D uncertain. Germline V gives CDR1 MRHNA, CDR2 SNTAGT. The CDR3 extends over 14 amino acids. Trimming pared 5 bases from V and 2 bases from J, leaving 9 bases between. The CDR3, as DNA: TGTGCCAGCAGTCCGACAAGTACTAATGAAAAACTGTTTTTT. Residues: CASSPTSTNEKLFF.

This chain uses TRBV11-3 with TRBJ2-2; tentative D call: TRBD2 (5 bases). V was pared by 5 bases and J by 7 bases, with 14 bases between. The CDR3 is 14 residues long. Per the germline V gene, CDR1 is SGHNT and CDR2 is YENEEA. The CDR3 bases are TGTGCCAGCAGCCATGGACGGGGTAACGGGGAGCTGTTTTTT. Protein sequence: CASSHGRGNGELFF.

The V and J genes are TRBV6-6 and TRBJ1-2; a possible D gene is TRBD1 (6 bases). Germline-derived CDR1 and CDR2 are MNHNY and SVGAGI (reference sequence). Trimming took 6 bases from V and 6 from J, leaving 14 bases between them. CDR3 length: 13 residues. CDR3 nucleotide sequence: TGTGCCAGCAGGGACGTGGGACATAATGGCTACACCTTC. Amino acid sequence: CASRDVGHNGYTF.

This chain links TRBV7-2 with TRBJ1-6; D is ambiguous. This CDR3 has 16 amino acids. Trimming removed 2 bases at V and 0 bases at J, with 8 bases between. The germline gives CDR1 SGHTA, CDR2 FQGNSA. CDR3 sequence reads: CASSLLAVSYNSPLHF. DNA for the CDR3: TGTGCCAGCAGCTTACTGGCCGTCTCCTATAATTCACCCCTCCACTTT.

This CDR3 reads CASSLREGSAGGYTF. The CDR3 region has the DNA TGTGCCAGCAGCTTAAGGGAGGGGAGCGCTGGTGGCTACACCTTC. The genes are TRBV11-2 and TRBJ1-2; D is possibly TRBD1 (5 bases). The CDR3 has 15 residues. Germline V lookup: CDR1 SGHAT, CDR2 FQNNGV. With 2 bases removed from V and 7 bases from J, the gap between germline ends came to 17 bases.

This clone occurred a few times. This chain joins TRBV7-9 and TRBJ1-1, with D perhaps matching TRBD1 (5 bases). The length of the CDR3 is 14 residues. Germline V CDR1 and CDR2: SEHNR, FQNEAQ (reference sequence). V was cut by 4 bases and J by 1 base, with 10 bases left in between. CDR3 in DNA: TGTGCCAGCAGCTCGTGGGGCGAGAACACTGAAGCTTTCTTT. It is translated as CASSSWGENTEAFF.

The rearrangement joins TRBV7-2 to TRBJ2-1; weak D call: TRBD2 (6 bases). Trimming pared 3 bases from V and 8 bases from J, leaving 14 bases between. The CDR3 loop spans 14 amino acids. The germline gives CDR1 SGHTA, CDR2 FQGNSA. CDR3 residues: CASSLRLDGYEQFF. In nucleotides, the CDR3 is TGTGCCAGCAGCTTGAGACTAGATGGATATGAGCAGTTCTTC.

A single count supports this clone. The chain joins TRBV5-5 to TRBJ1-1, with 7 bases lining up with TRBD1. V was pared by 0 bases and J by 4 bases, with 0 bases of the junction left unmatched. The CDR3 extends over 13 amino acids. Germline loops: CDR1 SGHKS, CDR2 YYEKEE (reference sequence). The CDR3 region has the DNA TGTGCCAGCAGCTTGGGGACAGGCACTGAAGCTTTCTTT. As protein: CASSLGTGTEAFF.

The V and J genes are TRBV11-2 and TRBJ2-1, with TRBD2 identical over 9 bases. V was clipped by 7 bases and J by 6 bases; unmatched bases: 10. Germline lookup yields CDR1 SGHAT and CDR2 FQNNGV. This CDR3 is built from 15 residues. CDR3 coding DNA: TGTGCCAGCACCCGTAAGGCGGGAGGGCTCAATGAGCAGTTCTTC. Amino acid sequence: CASTRKAGGLNEQFF.

This chain's CDR3 is CASSPGVFYEQYV. The CDR3 DNA follows: TGTGCCAGCAGCCCCGGGGTCTTCTACGAGCAGTACGTC. The V gene is TRBV11-3, the J gene TRBJ2-7, with D tentatively TRBD2 (5 bases). This CDR3 spans 13 amino acids. Germline values: CDR1 SGHNT, CDR2 YENEEA. V gave up 5 bases and J gave up 3 bases, with 11 bases separating them.

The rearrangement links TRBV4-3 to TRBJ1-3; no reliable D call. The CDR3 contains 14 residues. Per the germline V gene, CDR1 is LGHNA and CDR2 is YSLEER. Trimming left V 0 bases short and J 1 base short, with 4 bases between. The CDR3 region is CASSQDLSGNTIYF. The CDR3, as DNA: TGCGCCAGCAGCCAAGATTTATCTGGAAACACCATATATTTT.

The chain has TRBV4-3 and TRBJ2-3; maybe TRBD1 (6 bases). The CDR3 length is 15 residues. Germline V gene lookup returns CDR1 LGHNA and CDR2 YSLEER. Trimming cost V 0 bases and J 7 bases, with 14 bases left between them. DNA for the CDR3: TGCGCCAGCAGCCAAGATCCAGGGGCTTTTAATACGCAGTATTTT. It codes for CASSQDPGAFNTQYF.

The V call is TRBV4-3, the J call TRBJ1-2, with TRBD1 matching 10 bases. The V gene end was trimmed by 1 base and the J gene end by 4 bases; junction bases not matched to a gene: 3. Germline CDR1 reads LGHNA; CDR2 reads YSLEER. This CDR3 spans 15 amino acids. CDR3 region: CASSQATGGSYGYTF. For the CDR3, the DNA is TGCGCCAGCAGCCAAGCGACAGGGGGCAGCTATGGCTACACCTTC.

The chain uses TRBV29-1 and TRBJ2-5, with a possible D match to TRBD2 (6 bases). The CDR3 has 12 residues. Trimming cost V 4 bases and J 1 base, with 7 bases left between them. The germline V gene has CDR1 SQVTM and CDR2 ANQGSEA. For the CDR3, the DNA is TGCAGCGTTGTAGCGGTCCAAGAGACCCAGTACTTC. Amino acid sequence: CSVVAVQETQYF. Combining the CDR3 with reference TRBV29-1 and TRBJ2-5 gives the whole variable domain SAVISQKPSRDICQRGTSLTIQCQVDSQVTMMFWYRQQPGQSLTLIATANQGSEATYESGFVIDKFPISRPNLTFSTLTVSNMSPEDSSIYLCSVVAVQETQYFGPGTRLLVL.

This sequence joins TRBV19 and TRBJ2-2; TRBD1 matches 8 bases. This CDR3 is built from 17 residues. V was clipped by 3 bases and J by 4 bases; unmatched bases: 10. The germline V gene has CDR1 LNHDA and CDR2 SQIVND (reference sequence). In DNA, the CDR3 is TGTGCCAGTAGTATTAACCCGGACAGGGCGGCCACCGGGGAGCTGTTTTTT. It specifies CASSINPDRAATGELFF. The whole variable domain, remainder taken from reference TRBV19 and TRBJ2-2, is DGGITQSPKYLFRKEGQNVTLSCEQNLNHDAMYWYRQDPGQGLRLIYYSQIVNDFQKGDIAEGYSVSREKKESFPLTVTSAQKNPTAFYLCASSINPDRAATGELFFGEGSRLTVL.

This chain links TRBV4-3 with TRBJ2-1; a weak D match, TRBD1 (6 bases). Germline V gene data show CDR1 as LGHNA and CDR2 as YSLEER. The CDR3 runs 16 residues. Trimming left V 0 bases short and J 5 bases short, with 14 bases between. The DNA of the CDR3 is TGCGCCAGCAGCCAAGAAAGCAGGGGACCGAACAATGAGCAGTTCTTC. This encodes CASSQESRGPNNEQFF.

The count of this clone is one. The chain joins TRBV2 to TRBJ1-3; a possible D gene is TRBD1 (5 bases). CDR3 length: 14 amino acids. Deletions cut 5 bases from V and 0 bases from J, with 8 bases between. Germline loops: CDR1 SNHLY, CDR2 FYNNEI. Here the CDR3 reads CASSWGLSGNTIYF. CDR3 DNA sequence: TGTGCCAGCAGTTGGGGCCTCTCTGGAAACACCATATATTTT. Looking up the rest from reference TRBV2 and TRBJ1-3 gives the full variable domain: EPEVTQTPSHQVTQMGQEVILRCVPISNHLYFYWYRQILGQKVEFLVSFYNNEISEKSEIFDDQFSVERPDGSNFTLKIRSTKLEDSAMYFCASSWGLSGNTIYFGEGSWLTVV.

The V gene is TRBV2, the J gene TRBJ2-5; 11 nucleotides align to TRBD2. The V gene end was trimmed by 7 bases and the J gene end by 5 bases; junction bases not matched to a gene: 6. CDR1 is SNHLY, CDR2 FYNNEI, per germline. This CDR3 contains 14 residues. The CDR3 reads CASKTSGSTETQYF. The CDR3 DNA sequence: TGTGCCAGCAAAACTAGCGGGAGCACGGAGACCCAGTACTTC.